This T cell receptor (beta chain) came from a study of shared clonotypes between healthy human individuals. Background on the study: Per donor, CD8 memory used one plate, CD8 naive used two, CD4 memory used three and CD4 naive used three.

The CDR3 runs to 13 residues. The V gene lost 4 bases and the J gene lost 4 bases, with 10 bases spanning the gap. Germline values: CDR1 SNHLY, CDR2 FYNNEI. The authors divided CD4+ cells into CD45RA+ naive and CD45RA-negative memory subsets. Study conclusions and caveats: Expectations were that clonotype sharing among donors would be affected by sequencing depth. It was observed that around 5% of naive CD4 clonotypes were shared across a handful of donors.

Details on this clone: The antigen is undetermined. The same CDR3 also results from other DNA sequences found in this sample.

Assay used: immunoSEQ multiplex PCR; TCRdb lists only in-frame clones, some missing. The sample shows nearly 1 million clones, 76% of them seen only once. The sequence derives from a man between 18 and 29 years old in good health. The sequencing sample was made of memory CD4+ T cells sorted from blood. Subset meaning: CD45RA-negative fraction. The V and J genes are TRBV2 and TRBJ1-1; perhaps TRBD1 as D (6 bases). This chain's CDR3 is CASSGQVGTEAFF. DNA of the CDR3: TGTGCCAGCAGTGGACAGGTTGGCACTGAAGCTTTCTTT.